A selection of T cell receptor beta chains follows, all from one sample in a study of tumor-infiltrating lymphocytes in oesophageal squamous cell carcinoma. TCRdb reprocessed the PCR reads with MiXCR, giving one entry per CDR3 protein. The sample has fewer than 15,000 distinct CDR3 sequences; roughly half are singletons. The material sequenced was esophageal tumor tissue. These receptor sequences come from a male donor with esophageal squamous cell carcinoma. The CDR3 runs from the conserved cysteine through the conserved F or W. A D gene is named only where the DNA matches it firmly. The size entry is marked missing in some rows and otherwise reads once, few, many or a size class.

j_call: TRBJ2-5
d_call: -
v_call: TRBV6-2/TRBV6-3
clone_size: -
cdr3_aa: CASATGTTQETQYF
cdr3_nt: TGTGCCAGCGCGACCGGGACAACCCAAGAGACCCAGTACTTC

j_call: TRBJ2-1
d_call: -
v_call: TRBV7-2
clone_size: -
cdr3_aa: CASSRKGPNSYNEQFF
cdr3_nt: TGTGCCAGCAGCCGCAAGGGGCCAAACTCCTACAATGAGCAGTTCTTC

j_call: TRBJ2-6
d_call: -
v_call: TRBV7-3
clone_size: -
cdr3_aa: CASSPQIGIGANVLTF
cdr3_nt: TGTGCCAGCAGCCCACAGATAGGGATTGGGGCCAACGTCCTGACTTTC

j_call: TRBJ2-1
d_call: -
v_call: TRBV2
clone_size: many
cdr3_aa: CASSEIDGVAVF
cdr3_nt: TGTGCCAGCAGTGAAATCGATGGTGTCGCGGTCTTC

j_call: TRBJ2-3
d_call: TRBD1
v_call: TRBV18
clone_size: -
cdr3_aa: CASSLAGTDTTDTQYF
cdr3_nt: TGTGCCAGCTCACTTGCCGGGACAGATACCACAGATACGCAGTATTTT

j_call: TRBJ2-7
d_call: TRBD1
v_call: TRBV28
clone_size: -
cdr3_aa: CASRGTGIMEQYF
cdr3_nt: TGTGCCAGCAGAGGGACAGGGATTATGGAGCAGTACTTC

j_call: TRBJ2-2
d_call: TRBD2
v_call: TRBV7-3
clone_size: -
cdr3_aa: CASSLIGLAGGTGELFF
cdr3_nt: TGTGCCAGCAGCTTAATCGGACTAGCGGGCGGTACCGGGGAGCTGTTTTTT

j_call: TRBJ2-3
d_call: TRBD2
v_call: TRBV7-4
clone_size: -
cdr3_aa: CASSSTSGLAGVSDTQYF
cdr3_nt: TGTGCCAGCAGCTCAACATCGGGACTAGCGGGAGTAAGCGATACGCAGTATTTT

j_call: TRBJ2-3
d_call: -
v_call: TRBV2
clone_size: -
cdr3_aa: CASSEEGGRTDTQYF
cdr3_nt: TGTGCCAGCAGTGAAGAAGGCGGGCGCACAGATACGCAGTATTTT

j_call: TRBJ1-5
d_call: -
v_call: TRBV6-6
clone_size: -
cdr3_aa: CASSYGGGQPQHF
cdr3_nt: TGTGCCAGCAGTTACGGGGGCGGGCAGCCCCAGCATTTT

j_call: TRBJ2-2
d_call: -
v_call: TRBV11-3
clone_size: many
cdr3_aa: CASSLERDWNTGELFF
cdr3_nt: TGTGCCAGCAGCTTAGAAAGGGACTGGAACACCGGGGAGCTGTTTTTT

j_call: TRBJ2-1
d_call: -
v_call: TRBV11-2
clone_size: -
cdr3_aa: CASSLGSSDNEQFF
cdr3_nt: TGTGCCAGCAGCTTAGGTAGCAGCGACAATGAGCAGTTCTTC

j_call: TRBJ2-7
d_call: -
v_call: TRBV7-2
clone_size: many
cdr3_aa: CASSLMGGPYEQYF
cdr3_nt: TGTGCCAGCAGCTTAATGGGGGGACCCTACGAGCAGTACTTC

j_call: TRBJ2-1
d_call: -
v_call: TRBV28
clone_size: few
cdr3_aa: CASRASGINYNEQFF
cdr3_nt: TGTGCCAGCAGAGCAAGCGGAATTAACTACAATGAGCAGTTCTTC

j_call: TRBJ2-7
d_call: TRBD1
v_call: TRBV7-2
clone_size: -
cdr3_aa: CASSLSISTSGTGFSYEQYF
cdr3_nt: TGTGCCAGCAGCTTATCGATATCAACCTCCGGGACAGGGTTCTCCTACGAGCAGTACTTC

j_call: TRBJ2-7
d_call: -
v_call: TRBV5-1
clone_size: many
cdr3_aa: CASSLQGTFKGVTYEQYF
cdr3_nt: TGCGCCAGCAGCTTGCAGGGGACTTTCAAGGGGGTTACCTACGAGCAGTACTTC